The T cell receptor beta chain described here comes from a study of T cell responses to AZD1222 COVID-19 vaccine. In the study overall: Pooling covered second doses at about 4 or about 12 weeks. The study's findings and limits: White British donors predominated, females outnumbered males, and clonal diversity was possibly underestimated. CD4 TCRs linked to vaccination spanned spike, dominating at 160-218 and 743-854. The repertoires were collected only after the peak T cell response.

TCRdb's table, derived via immunoSEQ multiplex PCR, lists solely in-frame clones and lacks some. The data hold 100,000 to 150,000 clones, with 93% observed a single time. This clone was seen only once. As yet, its antigen is unknown. The CDR3 spans 14 residues. Losses at the gene ends were 2 bases for V and 2 bases for J; bases not matched to a gene: 5. Germline loops: CDR1 GTSNPN, CDR2 SVGIG (reference sequence). This specimen consisted of peripheral blood, obtained on day 0 of AZD1222 vaccination. This sequence was found in an adult in good health. The rearrangement joins TRBV30 to TRBJ2-7, with 8 bases that match TRBD2. CDR3 region: CAWSLVAGTYEQYF. The CDR3 DNA reads TGTGCCTGGAGTTTGGTAGCGGGGACCTACGAGCAGTACTTC. Looking up the rest from reference TRBV30 and TRBJ2-7 gives the full variable domain: SQTIHQWPATLVQPVGSPLSLECTVEGTSNPNLYWYRQAAGRGLQLLFYSVGIGQISSEVPQNLSASRPQDRQFILSSKKLLLSDSGFYLCAWSLVAGTYEQYFGPGTRLTVT.